One sample yielded the 23 T cell receptor beta chains listed below, sequenced in a study of CD8+CD57+ T cells in acquired aplastic anemia. Sequenced patients had shown CD8+CD57+ cell expansion by flow cytometry. Profiling that covered TCR beta VDJ and CDR3 relied on genomic DNA as its template. Via MiXCR, TCRdb re-called the reads, giving one row per CDR3 protein. The table includes 200,000 to 250,000 distinct CDR3 sequences, approximately 51% detected once. Sequencing was performed on sorted CD4+, CD8+, or CD8+CD57+ T cells (not recorded which) from PBMCs. The receptors here all came from a human donor with aplastic anemia.

V is TRBV7-2 and J is TRBJ2-7; 7 bases agree with TRBD1. The V gene end was trimmed by 1 base and the J gene end by 2 bases; junction bases not matched to a gene: 5. The CDR3 covers 15 residues. Germline V gives CDR1 SGHTA, CDR2 FQGNSA. The CDR3 sequence is CASSLGPGTAYEQYF. For the CDR3, the DNA is TGTGCCAGCAGCTTAGGGCCCGGGACAGCCTACGAGCAGTACTTC.

The chain is built from TRBV9 and TRBJ2-6, with D hard to call. This CDR3 has 16 amino acids. V dropped 4 bases and J dropped 0 bases, with 11 bases sitting between them. CDR1 and CDR2 (germline): SGDLS, YYNGEE. This CDR3 is CASSLRLASGANVLTF. Written as DNA, the CDR3 is TGTGCCAGCAGCTTGCGACTTGCCTCTGGGGCCAACGTCCTGACTTTC.

V gene TRBV2 combines with J gene TRBJ2-3, with 12 bases lining up with TRBD2. In germline, CDR1 is SNHLY, CDR2 FYNNEI. J was trimmed by 4 bases and V by 5 bases; bases with no gene match: 16. The CDR3 extends over 19 amino acids. The CDR3 nucleotides are TGTGCCAGCAGTAGCCGGAGGAGGGTGACTAGCGGGGGCCCAGATACGCAGTATTTT. As protein: CASSSRRRVTSGGPDTQYF.

CDR3 in amino acids: CASSLTGASGGGEQYF. DNA for the CDR3: TGTGCCAGCAGCCTAACTGGGGCTAGCGGGGGCGGTGAGCAGTACTTC. The chain carries TRBV11-1 and TRBJ2-7; 10 bases map to TRBD2. CDR1 is SGHAT and CDR2 is FQDESV in the germline V gene (reference sequence). The CDR3 is 16 residues long. V dropped 5 bases and J dropped 7; count of bases not matched to a gene: 14.

The chain recombines TRBV5-6 with TRBJ2-7; D is ambiguous. CDR3 length equals 14 residues. The V end lost 2 bases, the J end lost 0 bases, and 9 bases lay between the germline ends. In germline, CDR1 is SGHDT, CDR2 YYEEEE. CDR3 in DNA: TGTGCCAGCAGCTTTGGTTTTAGCTCCTACGAGCAGTACTTC. Translation gives CASSFGFSSYEQYF.

The rearrangement links TRBV2 to TRBJ2-5, with TRBD2 matching over 8 bases. The germline CDR1 and CDR2 sequences are SNHLY and FYNNEI. The J segment lost 4 bases and the V segment lost 1 base, leaving 8 bases of the junction unmatched. The length of the CDR3 is 16 residues. CDR3 loop: CASSEGGAGERETQYF. The CDR3 DNA sequence: TGTGCCAGCAGTGAAGGAGGAGCGGGGGAGCGAGAGACCCAGTACTTC.

The rearrangement uses TRBV15 and TRBJ2-7, with 7 bases lining up with TRBD1. Germline loops: CDR1 LNHNV, CDR2 YYDKDF (reference sequence). With 5 bases clipped from V and 2 bases from J, the junction kept 9 bases outside the gene matches. This CDR3 comprises 15 residues. The CDR3 DNA is TGTGCCACCAGCTCCAGGACAGGACTCACCTACGAGCAGTACTTC. Translated, it gives CATSSRTGLTYEQYF.

This clonotype has ten or more counts. V gene TRBV14 combines with J gene TRBJ2-2; 7 bases align to TRBD2. Germline CDR1 SGHDN, CDR2 FVKESK. CDR3 length equals 16 residues. V shed 8 bases and J 4 bases; nucleotides not matched to a gene: 13. CDR3 residues: CASSVGFAGVTGELFF. CDR3 nucleotide sequence: TGTGCCAGCTCAGTGGGTTTTGCGGGGGTCACCGGGGAGCTGTTTTTT.

The J gene is TRBJ1-2, the V gene TRBV10-3; D remains unclear. Germline V gene data show CDR1 as ENHRY and CDR2 as SYGVKD. V was clipped by 0 bases and J by 2 bases, with 13 bases between them. This CDR3 is built from 16 residues. The CDR3 here is CAISESNGGLNYGYTF. CDR3 sequence (DNA): TGTGCCATCAGTGAGTCGAATGGCGGATTAAACTATGGCTACACCTTC.

This clonotype was counted many times. V and J are TRBV4-1 and TRBJ2-3; 7 bases are shared with TRBD1. This CDR3 contains 17 residues. Germline V gives CDR1 MGHRA, CDR2 YSYEKL. Trimming cost V 0 bases and J 0 bases; bases outside gene matches: 6. CDR3 residues: CASSQDRNRGSTDTQYF. In nucleotides, the CDR3 is TGCGCCAGCAGCCAAGATAGGAACAGGGGAAGCACAGATACGCAGTATTTT.

The chain joins TRBV20-1 to TRBJ2-1; the match to TRBD2 covers 11 bases. The CDR3 length is 15 residues. Germline values: CDR1 DFQATT, CDR2 SNEGSKA (reference sequence). Trimming cost V 3 bases and J 9 bases; bases outside gene matches: 10. The CDR3 region has the DNA TGCAGTGCTAGGATTTTTAGCGGGGGGGCAGGTGAGCAGTTCTTC. Translated, it gives CSARIFSGGAGEQFF.

This clonotype appeared a few times. V gene TRBV7-8 combines with J gene TRBJ2-7; D perhaps matches TRBD1 (6 bases). CDR1 is SGHVS and CDR2 is FQNEAQ in the germline V gene. V was cut by 5 bases and J by 4 bases, with 12 bases left in between. The CDR3 sequence is 13 residues long. The CDR3 loop is CASSPRTVYEQYV. The CDR3 DNA is TGTGCCAGCAGCCCCCGGACAGTTTACGAGCAGTACGTC.

This clonotype was seen at least ten times. The CDR3 sequence is CASSYSWTGVNYGYTF. In DNA, the CDR3 is TGTGCCAGCAGTTACTCTTGGACAGGGGTCAACTATGGCTACACCTTC. The chain recombines TRBV6-5 with TRBJ1-2; TRBD1 aligns across 9 bases. Germline trimming cut 0 bases from V and 2 bases from J; bases unmatched to any gene: 4. This CDR3 has 16 residues. Germline values: CDR1 MNHEY, CDR2 SVGAGI.

The sample holds many counts of this clonotype. The rearrangement uses TRBV10-3 and TRBJ2-2; 7 nucleotides agree with TRBD1. The CDR3 is 15 amino acids. The V segment lost 2 bases and the J segment 3 bases; nucleotides outside the gene matches: 3. CDR1 is ENHRY and CDR2 is SYGVKD in the germline V gene. The DNA of the CDR3 is TGTGCCATCAGTGAGGGGACAGTGGACACCGGGGAGCTGTTTTTT. This codes for CAISEGTVDTGELFF.

The chain recombines TRBV12-3 or TRBV12-4 with TRBJ2-7; D is unclear. The ends were cut back, 1 base at V and 0 bases at J, with 13 bases in the middle. This CDR3 spans 16 amino acids. CDR3 in amino acids: CASSLEIDTFSYEQYF. The CDR3 coding sequence is TGTGCCAGCAGTTTAGAGATTGACACCTTCTCCTACGAGCAGTACTTC.

The V call is TRBV28, the J call TRBJ2-2; 12 bases line up with TRBD1. The CDR3 loop spans 16 amino acids. Germline V gene sequence: CDR1 MDHEN, CDR2 SYDVKM. V shed 4 bases, J shed 8 bases, and the junction held 8 bases outside the gene matches. CDR3: CASSSPGTGGSGELFF. The CDR3 DNA is TGTGCCAGCAGTTCCCCCGGGACAGGGGGCTCGGGGGAGCTGTTTTTT.

In its sample, this clonotype was seen many times. Written as DNA, the CDR3 is TGTGCCAGCAGCCCATCGTGGGGCTACACCTTC. Translated: CASSPSWGYTF. The J gene is TRBJ1-2, the V gene TRBV28, with D unclear. V was clipped by 6 bases and J by 8 bases, with 10 bases between them. The CDR3 length is 11 residues. The germline CDR1 and CDR2 sequences are MDHEN and SYDVKM.

The chain recombines TRBV10-3 with TRBJ2-5, with TRBD2 identical over 11 bases. The CDR3 has 15 residues. With 2 bases clipped from V and 5 bases from J, the junction kept 4 bases outside the gene matches. Germline loops: CDR1 ENHRY, CDR2 SYGVKD. This chain's CDR3 is CAISETGTSGETQYF. For the CDR3, the DNA is TGTGCCATCAGTGAGACAGGGACTAGCGGCGAGACCCAGTACTTC.

There are a few counts of this clonotype. The genes are TRBV25-1 and TRBJ1-6; tentatively, D is TRBD1 (5 bases). CDR3 length: 15 residues. CDR1 and CDR2 from the germline V gene are MGHDK and SYGVNS. Between the trimmed V and J ends, which lost 4 bases and 6 bases, there was a span of 13 bases. The CDR3 sequence: CASSVGGASNSPLHF. The DNA of the CDR3 is TGTGCCAGCAGTGTTGGGGGAGCCTCTAATTCACCCCTCCACTTT. Full variable domain (missing parts from reference TRBV25-1 and TRBJ1-6): EADIYQTPRYLVIGTGKKITLECSQTMGHDKMYWYQQDPGMELHLIHYSYGVNSTEKGDLSSESTVSRIRTEHFPLTLESARPSHTSQYLCASSVGGASNSPLHFGNGTRLTVT.

This clonotype was recorded only once. Relative to the germline gene, one junction end is altered; a read error may explain this. The chain combines TRBV7-7 with TRBJ2-1; 10 bases are shared with TRBD1. Per germline, CDR1 SSHAT and CDR2 FNYEAQ (reference sequence). The CDR3 has 15 residues. The CDR3 sequence: CASSLGTGEYNEQFF. The CDR3 DNA reads as TGTGCTAGCAGCTTAGGGACAGGGGAGTACAATGAGCAGTTCTTC.

J is TRBJ1-1 and V is TRBV15; TRBD1 is a possible D gene (5 bases). CDR3 length: 13 residues. Trimming pared 3 bases from V and 7 bases from J, leaving 12 bases between. Germline V gene data show CDR1 as LNHNV and CDR2 as YYDKDF (reference sequence). The CDR3 loop is CATSSQGGREAFF. The CDR3, as DNA: TGTGCCACCAGCAGCCAGGGCGGCCGTGAAGCTTTCTTT.

Remarks on this clonotype: Since a much larger clone is just one base distant, this may be a read error. The chain combines TRBV7-2 with TRBJ1-1, with D perhaps matching TRBD1 (5 bases). CDR1 and CDR2 (germline): SGHTA, FQGNSA. CDR3 length equals 14 residues. The V gene lost 4 bases and the J gene lost 4 bases, with 13 bases spanning the gap. The CDR3 protein is CASSSDSGGTEAFF. Written as DNA, the CDR3 is TGTGCCAGCAGCTCCGACAGTGGGGGCACTGAAGCTTTCTTT.

In this sample, this clonotype turned up many times. This chain joins TRBV3-1 and TRBJ1-2, with 8 nucleotides matching TRBD1. Per germline, CDR1 LGHDT and CDR2 YNNKEL (reference sequence). With 5 bases clipped from V and 4 bases from J, the junction kept 6 bases outside the gene matches. The CDR3 is 14 amino acids. The CDR3, as DNA: TGTGCCAGCAGCGGCTCTGGGACAGGCTATGGCTACACCTTC. Amino acid sequence: CASSGSGTGYGYTF. Supplemented by reference TRBV3-1 and TRBJ1-2, the full variable domain reads DTAVSQTPKYLVTQMGNDKSIKCEQNLGHDTMYWYKQDSKKFLKIMFSYNNKELIINETVPNRFSPKSPDKAHLNLHINSLELGDSAVYFCASSGSGTGYGYTFGSGTRLTVV.